These 27 T cell receptor beta chains came from one sample sequenced in a study of T-cell memory formation after mild COVID-19. TCRdb used MiXCR to reprocess the 5' RACE reads, holding one entry per CDR3 protein. This sample has hundreds of thousands of distinct CDR3 sequences, with approximately 15% found just once. The sample was PBMCs or a T cell subset sorted from them (not recorded which). All receptors come from an adult woman who had mild COVID-19 (a few samples of this study predate the infection). Cell type and time point are not known.

This clonotype has just a few counts. The genes are TRBV20-1 and TRBJ2-3; either TRBD1 or TRBD2 may supply D (5 bases each). CDR1 DFQATT and CDR2 SNEGSKA come from the germline V gene (reference sequence). CDR3 length equals 15 residues. V lost 5 bases and J lost 3, with 18 bases in between. CDR3: CSAPEPGRGTDTQYF. The CDR3 bases are TGCAGTGCTCCCGAACCGGGACGAGGGACAGATACGCAGTATTTT.

This clonotype was picked up a small number of times. The chain has TRBV15 and TRBJ2-7, with D perhaps TRBD2 (5 bases). This CDR3 comprises 13 residues. CDR1 LNHNV and CDR2 YYDKDF come from the germline V gene (reference sequence). V lost 4 bases and J 7 bases, leaving 14 bases between the germline ends. The CDR3 DNA sequence: TGTGCCACCAGCATCGGAGGTACGAGGGAGCAGTACTTC. The encoded protein is CATSIGGTREQYF.

The sample holds a few counts of this clonotype. The chain links TRBV24-1 to TRBJ2-7, with 7 bases lining up with TRBD1. CDR1 and CDR2 from the germline V gene are KGHDR and SFDVKD. The CDR3 is 15 residues long. J lost 5 bases, V lost 3 bases, and 9 bases had no gene match. DNA for the CDR3: TGTGCCACCAGTGATACCAACAGGGGTAAGCACGAGCAGTACTTC. Its protein is CATSDTNRGKHEQYF.

This clonotype was observed a few times. V and J are TRBV10-3 and TRBJ1-1; 9 nucleotides agree with TRBD1. The CDR3 is made up of 15 amino acids. Trimming took 6 bases from V and 4 from J; bases not matched to a gene: 9. Germline V lookup: CDR1 ENHRY, CDR2 SYGVKD. The CDR3 sequence is CAIRGTGIGRTEAFF. Written as DNA, the CDR3 is TGTGCCATCAGGGGGACAGGGATAGGGCGCACTGAAGCTTTCTTT.

The chain has TRBV20-1 and TRBJ2-2; a possible D gene is TRBD2 (5 bases). V dropped 6 bases and J dropped 6 bases, with 17 bases sitting between them. The CDR3 consists of 14 residues. Germline V gene data show CDR1 as DFQATT and CDR2 as SNEGSKA (reference sequence). CDR3 protein: CSATRDGSPGELFF. The CDR3, as DNA: TGCAGTGCAACTAGGGATGGGTCCCCCGGGGAGCTGTTTTTT.

This clonotype was seen a handful of times. The V gene is TRBV9, the J gene TRBJ2-1; the match to TRBD2 covers 8 bases. The CDR3 loop spans 15 amino acids. J lost 6 bases, V lost 1 base, and 6 bases had no gene match. The germline V gene encodes CDR1 SGDLS and CDR2 YYNGEE. The CDR3 reads CASSVSGRGGNEQFF. CDR3 DNA: TGTGCCAGCAGCGTAAGCGGGAGAGGGGGCAATGAGCAGTTCTTC. Full variable domain (remainder filled in from reference TRBV9 and TRBJ2-1): DSGVTQTPKHLITATGQRVTLRCSPRSGDLSVYWYQQSLDQGLQFLIQYYNGEERAKGNILERFSAQQFPDLHSELNLSSLELGDSALYFCASSVSGRGGNEQFFGPGTRLTVL.

The V and J genes are TRBV6-5 and TRBJ1-1; D ambiguous. Deletions cut 2 bases from V and 8 bases from J, with 12 bases between. The CDR3 runs to 13 residues. Germline V gene sequence: CDR1 MNHEY, CDR2 SVGAGI. CDR3 amino acids: CASSYADGPEAFF. The CDR3 DNA follows: TGTGCCAGCAGTTACGCCGATGGTCCAGAAGCTTTCTTT.

This clonotype was detected only once. This chain joins TRBV2 and TRBJ2-7; 9 bases fit TRBD2. Germline CDR1 reads SNHLY; CDR2 reads FYNNEI. The V and J ends lost 10 bases and 0 bases, in that order; junction bases with no gene match: 7. The CDR3 sequence is 14 residues long. The CDR3 bases are TGTGCCACCCAGACTAGCGGCAGCTCCTACGAGCAGTACTTC. It specifies CATQTSGSSYEQYF. Based on the CDR3 plus reference TRBV2 and TRBJ2-7, the full variable domain is EPEVTQTPSHQVTQMGQEVILRCVPISNHLYFYWYRQILGQKVEFLVSFYNNEISEKSEIFDDQFSVERPDGSNFTLKIRSTKLEDSAMYFCATQTSGSSYEQYFGPGTRLTVT.

This chain uses TRBV13 with TRBJ2-1; 7 bases agree with TRBD1. The CDR3 is 15 residues long. With 5 bases clipped from V and 6 bases from J, the junction kept 10 bases outside the gene matches. CDR1 is PRHDT and CDR2 is FYEKMQ in the germline V gene (reference sequence). CDR3 sequence (DNA): TGTGCCAGCAGCGGAGACAGGGTCGTAGGCAATGAGCAGTTCTTC. Translating gives CASSGDRVVGNEQFF.

The sample holds a few counts of this clonotype. The chain couples TRBV7-6 to TRBJ2-7; 14 bases match TRBD2. This CDR3 is 18 amino acids long. V shed 5 bases, J shed 0 bases, and the junction held 9 bases outside the gene matches. The V gene's germline CDR1 is SGHVS and CDR2 FNYEAQ. The CDR3 DNA reads TGTGCCAGCAGCCCCCGGACTAGCGGGGGGTTCAGCTCCTACGAGCAGTACTTC. Its protein is CASSPRTSGGFSSYEQYF.

The rearrangement links TRBV19 to TRBJ1-2; 8 bases line up with TRBD1. The CDR3 has 17 residues. In germline, CDR1 is LNHDA, CDR2 SQIVND (reference sequence). V trimming: 5 bases; J trimming: 8 bases; junction bases outside the gene matches: 19. The chain's CDR3 is CASSSRYGQGSVAGYTF. CDR3 sequence (DNA): TGTGCCAGTAGTTCCCGTTACGGACAGGGCTCAGTCGCGGGCTACACCTTC.

This clonotype was seen a few times. V usage is TRBV18 and J usage is TRBJ2-5; TRBD2 matches at 13 bases. There are 14 residues in the CDR3. Unmatched junction bases numbered 7, after V lost 3 bases and J lost 12 bases. CDR1 KGHSH and CDR2 LQKENI come from the germline V gene. The CDR3 DNA is TGTGCCAGCTCACCCCCCGGGACTAGCGGGACAAAGTACTTC. Protein: CASSPPGTSGTKYF.

This clonotype was found a few times. The chain links TRBV19 to TRBJ2-7; no definite D call. There are 15 residues in the CDR3. Germline V gives CDR1 LNHDA, CDR2 SQIVND (reference sequence). The V end was cut by 0 bases, the J end by 2 bases, with 11 bases between. The CDR3 sequence: CASSIDLGSAYEQYF. In nucleotides, the CDR3 is TGTGCCAGTAGTATAGATCTGGGCAGCGCCTACGAGCAGTACTTC.

This clonotype was seen a handful of times. The chain employs TRBV7-8 and TRBJ2-7, with D maybe TRBD1 (5 bases). The CDR3 contains 15 residues. From germline, CDR1 is SGHVS and CDR2 FQNEAQ. The V and J ends lost 2 bases and 2 bases respectively, with 13 bases between them. CDR3 loop: CASSLSQGKPYEQYF. The CDR3 DNA sequence: TGTGCCAGCAGCTTATCGCAGGGTAAACCCTACGAGCAGTACTTC.

Only a few counts were recorded for this clonotype. J is TRBJ1-5 and V is TRBV12-3 or TRBV12-4, with D uncertain. The CDR3 extends over 12 amino acids. The V end lost 6 bases, the J end lost 9 bases, and 12 bases lay between the germline ends. The CDR3 protein is CASRRYRGPQHF. The CDR3 bases are TGTGCCAGCAGACGCTACCGGGGGCCCCAGCATTTT.

This clonotype was detected a few times. The genes are TRBV29-1 and TRBJ2-5, with D perhaps TRBD1 or TRBD2 (5 bases each). The V and J ends lost 0 bases and 5 bases respectively, with 13 bases between them. CDR1 and CDR2 (germline): SQVTM, ANQGSEA. The CDR3 has 14 residues. CDR3 DNA sequence: TGCAGCGTTGAAGAAGAGGGGTATGGGGAGACCCAGTACTTC. Its translation is CSVEEEGYGETQYF.

This clonotype was observed a handful of times. V and J are TRBV5-1 and TRBJ1-1; 7 positions match TRBD1. The J segment lost 0 bases and the V segment lost 0 bases, leaving 8 bases of the junction unmatched. The germline V gene encodes CDR1 SGHRS and CDR2 YFSETQ. This CDR3 is built from 17 residues. The CDR3 spells CASSLAGTVIMNTEAFF. The CDR3 region has the DNA TGCGCCAGCAGCTTGGCCGGGACAGTAATCATGAACACTGAAGCTTTCTTT.

This rearrangement joins TRBV20-1 to TRBJ2-3; no reliable D call. This CDR3 has 15 amino acids. Trimming shortened V by 1 base and J by 1 base, and 12 bases separated the two germline ends. Looked up from germline, CDR1 is DFQATT and CDR2 is SNEGSKA (reference sequence). CDR3 in amino acids: CSARVGGFGTDTQYF. The CDR3 DNA is TGCAGTGCTAGAGTAGGCGGATTCGGCACAGATACGCAGTATTTT.

V usage is TRBV5-1 and J usage is TRBJ1-1; 7 bases match TRBD1. The germline V gene has CDR1 SGHRS and CDR2 YFSETQ. The CDR3 contains 15 residues. V shed 0 bases, J shed 2 bases, and the junction held 4 bases outside the gene matches. The CDR3 spells CASSLDPGGNTEAFF. Here the CDR3 DNA reads TGCGCCAGCAGCTTGGATCCAGGGGGAAACACTGAAGCTTTCTTT. The full variable domain, with the rest looked up from reference TRBV5-1 and TRBJ1-1, is KAGVTQTPRYLIKTRGQQVTLSCSPISGHRSVSWYQQTPGQGLQFLFEYFSETQRNKGNFPGRFSGRQFSNSRSEMNVSTLELGDSALYLCASSLDPGGNTEAFFGQGTRLTVV.

This clonotype was recorded a few times. The chain joins TRBV11-2 to TRBJ2-1; TRBD2 aligns across 14 bases. This CDR3 has 17 residues. Germline CDR1 reads SGHAT; CDR2 reads FQNNGV. V lost 4 bases to trimming and J lost 8 bases; unmatched junction nucleotides: 10. The CDR3 region has the DNA TGTGCCAGCAGCTCCCGGACTAGCGGGGGGCTTCCCCATGAGCAGTTCTTC. Its translation is CASSSRTSGGLPHEQFF.

In its sample, this clonotype is medium-sized. The chain is built from TRBV4-3 and TRBJ2-6; 8 nucleotides align to TRBD2. This CDR3 spans 17 amino acids. V was clipped by 0 bases and J by 0 bases; unmatched bases: 1. The germline CDR1 and CDR2 sequences are LGHNA and YSLEER. CDR3 loop: CASSQDGTSSGANVLTF. The CDR3 DNA follows: TGCGCCAGCAGCCAAGATGGGACTAGCTCTGGGGCCAACGTCCTGACTTTC.

This clonotype was seen a few times. The rearrangement links TRBV29-1 to TRBJ2-3; 7 nucleotides line up with TRBD2. CDR3 length: 13 amino acids. Germline V gene sequence: CDR1 SQVTM, CDR2 ANQGSEA. J lost 4 bases, V lost 4 bases, and 5 bases had no gene match. The DNA for the CDR3 is TGCAGCGTTGCAGCGGGACCGGCAGATACGCAGTATTTT. It codes for CSVAAGPADTQYF.

The chain links TRBV20-1 to TRBJ2-1, with 7 bases fitting TRBD1. CDR1 is DFQATT, CDR2 SNEGSKA, per germline (reference sequence). CDR3 size: 15 residues. The V and J ends lost 2 bases and 6 bases, in that order; junction bases with no gene match: 10. As DNA, the CDR3 is TGCAGTGCTAGAAACCCCAGCTCAGGGGGCAATGAGCAGTTCTTC. It codes for CSARNPSSGGNEQFF.

This chain joins TRBV29-1 and TRBJ1-4; 8 positions agree with TRBD1. The V and J ends lost 6 bases and 8 bases, in that order; junction bases with no gene match: 17. Germline V gene lookup returns CDR1 SQVTM and CDR2 ANQGSEA. The CDR3 spans 16 residues. The CDR3 nucleotides are TGCAGCGTCGCTAAGGTGGCAGGGGGCGCCGGAGAAAAACTGTTTTTT. This sequence encodes CSVAKVAGGAGEKLFF.

The chain combines TRBV10-3 with TRBJ1-5; D is ambiguous. In germline, CDR1 is ENHRY, CDR2 SYGVKD. V lost 8 bases and J 0 bases, leaving 14 bases between the germline ends. The CDR3 runs to 15 residues. CDR3 sequence: CAIASGLYSNQPQHF. The CDR3, as DNA: TGTGCCATCGCCTCGGGCCTATATAGCAATCAGCCCCAGCATTTT.

In this sample, this clonotype turned up a few times. The chain carries TRBV5-4 and TRBJ2-5, with 13 bases fitting TRBD2. The CDR3 loop spans 15 amino acids. V was pared by 4 bases and J by 5 bases, with 5 bases of the junction left unmatched. Germline V gives CDR1 SGHNT, CDR2 YYREEE (reference sequence). DNA for the CDR3: TGTGCCAGCAGCCGGACTAGCGGGGGAGGGGAGACCCAGTACTTC. Protein product: CASSRTSGGGETQYF. Full variable domain (missing parts from reference TRBV5-4 and TRBJ2-5): ETGVTQSPTHLIKTRGQQVTLRCSSQSGHNTVSWYQQALGQGPQFIFQYYREEENGRGNFPPRFSGLQFPNYSSELNVNALELDDSALYLCASSRTSGGGETQYFGPGTRLLVL.

The V and J genes are TRBV2 and TRBJ1-3; D not resolved. Germline V lookup: CDR1 SNHLY, CDR2 FYNNEI. CDR3 size: 13 residues. Trimming took off 8 bases at V and 4 bases at J, with 12 bases between the two ends. CDR3 region: CASCALTGNTIYF. CDR3 coding DNA: TGTGCCAGCTGTGCGCTAACGGGAAACACCATATATTTT. Complete variable domain (other parts from reference TRBV2 and TRBJ1-3): EPEVTQTPSHQVTQMGQEVILRCVPISNHLYFYWYRQILGQKVEFLVSFYNNEISEKSEIFDDQFSVERPDGSNFTLKIRSTKLEDSAMYFCASCALTGNTIYFGEGSWLTVV.